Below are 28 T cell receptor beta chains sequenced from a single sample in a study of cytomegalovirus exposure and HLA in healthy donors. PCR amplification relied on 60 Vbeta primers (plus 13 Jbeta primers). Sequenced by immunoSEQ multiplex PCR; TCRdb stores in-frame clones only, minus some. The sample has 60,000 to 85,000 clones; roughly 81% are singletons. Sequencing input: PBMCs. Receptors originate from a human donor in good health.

DNA of the CDR3: TGTGCCTGGAGCCGTAGCTCTGGAAACACCATATATTTT. As protein: CAWSRSSGNTIYF. The chain employs TRBV30 and TRBJ1-3; no clear D gene. The CDR3 has 13 residues. From germline, CDR1 is GTSNPN and CDR2 SVGIG (reference sequence). The germline V and J ends were trimmed by 3 bases and 0 bases, with 6 bases remaining between them. The full variable domain, its missing parts supplied by reference TRBV30 and TRBJ1-3, is SQTIHQWPATLVQPVGSPLSLECTVEGTSNPNLYWYRQAAGRGLQLLFYSVGIGQISSEVPQNLSASRPQDRQFILSSKKLLLSDSGFYLCAWSRSSGNTIYFGEGSWLTVV.

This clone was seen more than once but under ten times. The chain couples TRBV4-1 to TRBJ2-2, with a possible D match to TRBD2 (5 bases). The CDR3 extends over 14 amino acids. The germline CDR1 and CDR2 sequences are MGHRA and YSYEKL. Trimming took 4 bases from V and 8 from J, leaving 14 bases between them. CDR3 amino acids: CASSLMVGGGELFF. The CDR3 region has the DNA TGCGCCAGCAGCCTCATGGTCGGAGGTGGGGAGCTGTTTTTT.

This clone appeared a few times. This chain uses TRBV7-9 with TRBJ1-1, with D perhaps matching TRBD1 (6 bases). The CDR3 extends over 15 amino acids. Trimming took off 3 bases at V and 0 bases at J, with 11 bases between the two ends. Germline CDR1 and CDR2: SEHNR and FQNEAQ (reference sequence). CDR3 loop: CASSLHGQLNTEAFF. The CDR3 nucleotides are TGTGCCAGCAGCTTGCATGGACAGTTGAACACTGAAGCTTTCTTT.

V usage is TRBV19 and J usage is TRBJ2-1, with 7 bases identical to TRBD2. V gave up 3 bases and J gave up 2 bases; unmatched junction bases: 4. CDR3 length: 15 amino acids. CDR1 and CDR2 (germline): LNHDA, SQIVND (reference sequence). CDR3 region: CASSMASGPYNEQFF. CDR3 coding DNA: TGTGCCAGTAGTATGGCTAGCGGACCCTACAATGAGCAGTTCTTC.

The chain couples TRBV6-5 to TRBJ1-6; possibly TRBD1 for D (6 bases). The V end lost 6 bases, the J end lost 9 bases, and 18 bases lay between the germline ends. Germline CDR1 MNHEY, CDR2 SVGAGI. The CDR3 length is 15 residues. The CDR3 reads CASSPVGGASSPLHF. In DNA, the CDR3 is TGTGCCAGCAGCCCGGTTGGGGGGGCAAGTTCACCCCTCCACTTT.

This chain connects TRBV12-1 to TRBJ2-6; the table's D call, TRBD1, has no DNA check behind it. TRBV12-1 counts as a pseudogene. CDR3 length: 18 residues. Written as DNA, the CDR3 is TGTGCCAGCAGCCGACAGCTTCTTCCAAGGCGGGGGGCCAACGTCCTGACTTTC. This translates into CASSRQLLPRRGANVLTF.

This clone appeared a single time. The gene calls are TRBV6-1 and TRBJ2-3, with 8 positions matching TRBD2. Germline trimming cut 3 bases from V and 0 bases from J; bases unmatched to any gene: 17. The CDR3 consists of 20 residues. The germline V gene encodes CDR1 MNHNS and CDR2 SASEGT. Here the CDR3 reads CASSESPAGGLPSSTDTQYF. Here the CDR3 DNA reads TGTGCCAGCAGTGAGAGCCCGGCGGGAGGTCTCCCTTCTAGCACAGATACGCAGTATTTT.

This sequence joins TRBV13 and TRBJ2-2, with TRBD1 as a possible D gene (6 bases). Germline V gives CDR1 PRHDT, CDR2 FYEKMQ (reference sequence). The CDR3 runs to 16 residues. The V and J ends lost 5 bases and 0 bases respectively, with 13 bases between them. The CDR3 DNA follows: TGTGCCAGCAGCCCCTGGACAGCCTCGAACACCGGGGAGCTGTTTTTT. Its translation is CASSPWTASNTGELFF.

The CDR3 here is CASSYIRNSYTQYF. CDR3 nucleotides: TGTGCCAGCAGTTACATCCGTAACTCTTATACGCAGTATTTT. V and J are TRBV6-5 and TRBJ2-3; D is unresolved. This CDR3 comprises 14 residues. V lost 2 bases and J lost 7, with 13 bases in between. Germline loops: CDR1 MNHEY, CDR2 SVGAGI.

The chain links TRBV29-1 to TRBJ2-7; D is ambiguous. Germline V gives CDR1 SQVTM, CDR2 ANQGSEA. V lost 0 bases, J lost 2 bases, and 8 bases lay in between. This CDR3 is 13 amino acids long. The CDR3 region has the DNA TGCAGCGTTGAAGAGACACCTACCTACGAGCAGTACTTC. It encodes CSVEETPTYEQYF.

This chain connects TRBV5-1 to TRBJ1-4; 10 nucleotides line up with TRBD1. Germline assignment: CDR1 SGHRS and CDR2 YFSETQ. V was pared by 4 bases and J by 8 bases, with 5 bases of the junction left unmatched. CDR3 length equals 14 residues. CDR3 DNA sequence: TGCGCCAGCAGCCTGGACAGGGGGTCGGAAAAACTGTTTTTT. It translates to CASSLDRGSEKLFF.

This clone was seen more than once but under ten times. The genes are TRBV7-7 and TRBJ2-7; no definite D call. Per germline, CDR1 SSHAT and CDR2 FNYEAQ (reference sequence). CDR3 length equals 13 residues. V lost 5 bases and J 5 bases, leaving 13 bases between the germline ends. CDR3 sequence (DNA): TGTGCCAGCAGCCGCGATCGAACGGACGAGCAGTACTTC. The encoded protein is CASSRDRTDEQYF. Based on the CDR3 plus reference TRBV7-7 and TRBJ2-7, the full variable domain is GAGVSQSPRYKVTKRGQDVTLRCDPISSHATLYWYQQALGQGPEFLTYFNYEAQPDKSGLPSDRFSAERPEGSISTLTIQRTEQRDSAMYRCASSRDRTDEQYFGPGTRLTVT.

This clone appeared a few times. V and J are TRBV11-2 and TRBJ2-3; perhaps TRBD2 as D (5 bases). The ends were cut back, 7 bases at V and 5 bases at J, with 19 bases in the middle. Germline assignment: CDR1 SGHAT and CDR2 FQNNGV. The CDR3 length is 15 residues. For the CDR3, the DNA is TGTGCCAGCACCCGAATGGACGGGGTGGGAGATACGCAGTATTTT. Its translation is CASTRMDGVGDTQYF. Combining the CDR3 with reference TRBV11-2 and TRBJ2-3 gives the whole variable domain EAGVAQSPRYKIIEKRQSVAFWCNPISGHATLYWYQQILGQGPKLLIQFQNNGVVDDSQLPKDRFSAERLKGVDSTLKIQPAKLEDSAVYLCASTRMDGVGDTQYFGPGTRLTVL.

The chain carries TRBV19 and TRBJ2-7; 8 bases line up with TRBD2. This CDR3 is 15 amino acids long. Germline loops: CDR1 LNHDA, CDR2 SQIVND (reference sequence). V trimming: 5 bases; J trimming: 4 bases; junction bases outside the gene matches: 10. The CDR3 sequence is CASSSQPGLEYEQYF. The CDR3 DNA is TGTGCCAGTAGTTCACAGCCGGGACTAGAATACGAGCAGTACTTC.

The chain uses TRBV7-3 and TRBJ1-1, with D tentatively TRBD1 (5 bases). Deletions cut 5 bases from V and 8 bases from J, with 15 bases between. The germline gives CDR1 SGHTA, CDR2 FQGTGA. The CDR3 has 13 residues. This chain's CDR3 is CASSKIAGEEAFF. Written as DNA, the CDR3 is TGTGCCAGCAGCAAAATAGCGGGGGAAGAAGCTTTCTTT.

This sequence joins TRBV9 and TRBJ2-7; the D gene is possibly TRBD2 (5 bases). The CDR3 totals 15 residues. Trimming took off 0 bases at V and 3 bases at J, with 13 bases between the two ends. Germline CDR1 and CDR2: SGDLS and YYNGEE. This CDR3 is CASSVGGSQYYEQYF. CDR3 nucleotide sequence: TGTGCCAGCAGCGTAGGAGGGTCACAGTACTACGAGCAGTACTTC. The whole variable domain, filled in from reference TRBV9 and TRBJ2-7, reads DSGVTQTPKHLITATGQRVTLRCSPRSGDLSVYWYQQSLDQGLQFLIQYYNGEERAKGNILERFSAQQFPDLHSELNLSSLELGDSALYFCASSVGGSQYYEQYFGPGTRLTVT.

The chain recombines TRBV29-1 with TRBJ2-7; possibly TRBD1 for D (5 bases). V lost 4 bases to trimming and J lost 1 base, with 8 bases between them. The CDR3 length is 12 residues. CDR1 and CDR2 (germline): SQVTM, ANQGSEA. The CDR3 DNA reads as TGCAGCGTTGGACAGACTTCCTACGAGCAGTACTTC. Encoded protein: CSVGQTSYEQYF.

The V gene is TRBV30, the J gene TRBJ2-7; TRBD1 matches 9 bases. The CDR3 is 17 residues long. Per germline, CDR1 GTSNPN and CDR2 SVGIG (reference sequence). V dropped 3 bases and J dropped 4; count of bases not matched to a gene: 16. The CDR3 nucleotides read TGTGCCTGGAGGGGGGCCGGGACAGGGCACTTTCGGTACGAGCAGTACTTC. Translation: CAWRGAGTGHFRYEQYF.

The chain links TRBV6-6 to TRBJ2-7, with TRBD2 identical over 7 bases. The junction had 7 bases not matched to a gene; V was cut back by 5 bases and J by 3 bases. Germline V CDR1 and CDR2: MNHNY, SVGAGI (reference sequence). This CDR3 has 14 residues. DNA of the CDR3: TGTGCCAGCAGTCCTCGGCGGGAGTACTACGAGCAGTACTTC. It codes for CASSPRREYYEQYF.

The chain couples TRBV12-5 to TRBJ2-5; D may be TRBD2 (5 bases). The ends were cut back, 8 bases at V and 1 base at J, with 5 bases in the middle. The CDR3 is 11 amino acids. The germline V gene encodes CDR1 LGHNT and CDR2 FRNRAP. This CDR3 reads CASSGQETQYF. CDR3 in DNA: TGTGCTAGTAGCGGCCAAGAGACCCAGTACTTC.

This CDR3 reads CASIREDRGLVDGYTF. The DNA for the CDR3 is TGTGCCAGCATCCGAGAGGACAGGGGATTAGTGGATGGCTACACCTTC. This chain links TRBV5-8 with TRBJ1-2; 9 bases are shared with TRBD1. V trimming: 6 bases; J trimming: 6 bases; junction bases outside the gene matches: 15. Germline V gene sequence: CDR1 SGHTS, CDR2 YDEGEE. The CDR3 length is 16 residues.

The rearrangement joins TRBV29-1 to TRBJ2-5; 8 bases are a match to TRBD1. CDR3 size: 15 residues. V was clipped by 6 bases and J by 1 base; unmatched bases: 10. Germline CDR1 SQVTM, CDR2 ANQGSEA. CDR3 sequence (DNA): TGCAGCGTGGCACGGGGGACAGGTGCCCAAGAGACCCAGTACTTC. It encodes CSVARGTGAQETQYF.

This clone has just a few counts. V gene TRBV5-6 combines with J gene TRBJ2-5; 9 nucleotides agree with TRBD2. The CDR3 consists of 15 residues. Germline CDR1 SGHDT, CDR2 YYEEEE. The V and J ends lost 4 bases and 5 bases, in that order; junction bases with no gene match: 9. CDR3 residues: CASSQLAGDSETQYF. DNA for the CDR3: TGTGCCAGCAGCCAATTAGCGGGAGACTCGGAGACCCAGTACTTC.

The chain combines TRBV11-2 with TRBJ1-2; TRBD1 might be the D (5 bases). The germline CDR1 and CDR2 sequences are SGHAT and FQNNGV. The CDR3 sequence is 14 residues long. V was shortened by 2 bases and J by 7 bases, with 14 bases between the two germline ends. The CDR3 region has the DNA TGTGCCAGCAGCTTAAAGAGTTGGGGCGGTGGCTACACCTTC. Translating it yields CASSLKSWGGGYTF.

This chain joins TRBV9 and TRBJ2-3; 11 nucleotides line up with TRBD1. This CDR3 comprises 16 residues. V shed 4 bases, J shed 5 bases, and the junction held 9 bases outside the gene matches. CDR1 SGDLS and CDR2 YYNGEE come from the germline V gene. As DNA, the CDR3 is TGTGCCAGCAGCCAGGGGACAGGGGGACTGGGAGATACGCAGTATTTT. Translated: CASSQGTGGLGDTQYF.

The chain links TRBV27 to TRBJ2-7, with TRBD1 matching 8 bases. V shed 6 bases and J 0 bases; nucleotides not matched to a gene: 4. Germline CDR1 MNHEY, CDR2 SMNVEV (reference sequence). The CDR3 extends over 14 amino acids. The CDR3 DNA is TGTGCCAGCAGACCGGGACAGGTCTCCTACGAGCAGTACTTC. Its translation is CASRPGQVSYEQYF.

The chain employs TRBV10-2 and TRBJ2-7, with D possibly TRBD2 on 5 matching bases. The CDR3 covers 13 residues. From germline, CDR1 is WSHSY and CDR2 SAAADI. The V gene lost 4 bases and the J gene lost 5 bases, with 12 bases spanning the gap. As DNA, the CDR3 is TGCGCCAGCAGTGTAGTTCGAGGGAACGAGCAGTACTTC. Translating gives CASSVVRGNEQYF.

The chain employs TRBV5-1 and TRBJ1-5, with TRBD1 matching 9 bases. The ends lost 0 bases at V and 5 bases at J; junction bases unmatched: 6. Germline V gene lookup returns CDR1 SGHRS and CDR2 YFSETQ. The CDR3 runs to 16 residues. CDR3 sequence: CASSLVPGQGDQPQHF. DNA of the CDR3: TGCGCCAGCAGCTTGGTTCCGGGACAGGGCGATCAGCCCCAGCATTTT.